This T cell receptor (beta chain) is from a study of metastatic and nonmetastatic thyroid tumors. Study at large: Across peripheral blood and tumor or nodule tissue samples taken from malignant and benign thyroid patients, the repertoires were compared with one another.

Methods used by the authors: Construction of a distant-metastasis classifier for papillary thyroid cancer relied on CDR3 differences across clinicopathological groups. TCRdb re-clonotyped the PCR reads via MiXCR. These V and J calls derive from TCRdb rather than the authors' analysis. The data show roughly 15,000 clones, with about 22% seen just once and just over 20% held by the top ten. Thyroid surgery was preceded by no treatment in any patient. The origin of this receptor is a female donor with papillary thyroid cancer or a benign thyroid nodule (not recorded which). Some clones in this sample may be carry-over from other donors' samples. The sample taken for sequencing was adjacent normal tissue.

CDR3 in amino acids: CASSLGPQGNEQFF. CDR3 sequence (DNA): TGCGCCAGCAGCTTGGGCCCACAGGGCAATGAGCAGTTCTTC. The rearrangement joins TRBV5-1 to TRBJ2-1, with a tentative D call TRBD1 (6 bases). V was cut by 0 bases and J by 6 bases, with 10 bases left in between. The CDR3 is 14 residues long. Germline CDR1 reads SGHRS; CDR2 reads YFSETQ.